This T cell receptor (beta chain) was observed in a study of T cell responses to AZD1222 COVID-19 vaccine. Background on the study: Second-dose schedules of about 4 or about 12 weeks were combined.

Germline CDR1 reads SNHLY; CDR2 reads FYNNEI. The junction had 11 bases not matched to a gene; V was cut back by 6 bases and J by 3 bases. This CDR3 is built from 16 residues. Regarding this clone: As yet, its antigen is unknown.

General observations from the study: Nearly half of spike-specific TCRs reportedly target unmutated variant regions. All repertoire sampling was performed exclusively after the peak T cell response.

The table came from immunoSEQ multiplex PCR; TCRdb's copy has only in-frame clones and leaves some out. This table has over 150,000 clones, 80% to 90% appearing once. This sequence was found in an adult in good health. The source was peripheral blood, collected on day 0 of AZD1222 vaccination. The V and J genes are TRBV2 and TRBJ2-7, with 10 nucleotides matching TRBD1. The CDR3: CASRSDRGPIFYEQYF. The DNA for the CDR3 is TGTGCCAGCAGGAGTGACAGGGGGCCCATCTTCTACGAGCAGTACTTC.